The entry that follows covers one T cell receptor beta chain sequence. Its matching antigen is unknown. The data are from a study of long-term antiretroviral therapy in people with HIV. At the level of the study: In the earliest collections, sampling predates the 2015 immediate-ART recommendation by about a decade. Study results and limitations: CDR3 lengths in HIV samples spanned a narrower range than controls. Collection of the blood, which took place between 2004 and 2017, possibly occurred under older ART regimens.

A v3.0 immunoSEQ assay was performed at survey level. Clones were sequenced by immunoSEQ multiplex PCR, and TCRdb holds only the in-frame ones, with some missing. The table shows 20,000 to 25,000 clones, with approximately 89% occurring only once. V was cut by 11 bases and J by 0 bases, with 5 bases left in between. The CDR3 consists of 12 residues. CDR1 and CDR2 from the germline V gene are ENHRY and SYGVKD. This chain connects TRBV10-3 to TRBJ2-6; unclear D gene. The sequence was obtained from a woman between 45 and 65 years old with HIV. The sequencing here drew on unsorted PBMCs, taken around 2.7 years after starting antiretroviral therapy. The CDR3 protein is CAVDSGANVLTF. CDR3 nucleotide sequence: TGTGCCGTCGACTCTGGGGCCAACGTCCTGACTTTC.